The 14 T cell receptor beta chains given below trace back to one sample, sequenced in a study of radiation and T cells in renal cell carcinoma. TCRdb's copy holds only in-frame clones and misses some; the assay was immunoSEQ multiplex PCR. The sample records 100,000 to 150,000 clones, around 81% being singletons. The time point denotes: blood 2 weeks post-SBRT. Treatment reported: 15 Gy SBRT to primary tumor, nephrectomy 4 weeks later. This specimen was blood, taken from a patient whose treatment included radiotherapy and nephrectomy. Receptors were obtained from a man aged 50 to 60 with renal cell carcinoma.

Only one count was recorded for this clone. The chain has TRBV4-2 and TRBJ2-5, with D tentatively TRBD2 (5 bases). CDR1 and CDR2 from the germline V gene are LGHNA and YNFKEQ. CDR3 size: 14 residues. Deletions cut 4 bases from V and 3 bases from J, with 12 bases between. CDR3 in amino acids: CASSPVGSEETQYF. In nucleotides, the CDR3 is TGTGCCAGCAGCCCAGTCGGTAGCGAAGAGACCCAGTACTTC.

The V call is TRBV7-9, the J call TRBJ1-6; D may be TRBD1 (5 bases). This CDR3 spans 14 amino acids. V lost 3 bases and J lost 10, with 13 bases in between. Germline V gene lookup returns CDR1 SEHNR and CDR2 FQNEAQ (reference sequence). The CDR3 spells CASSFSRERSPLHF. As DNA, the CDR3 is TGTGCCAGCAGCTTCTCCAGGGAGAGGTCACCCCTCCACTTT. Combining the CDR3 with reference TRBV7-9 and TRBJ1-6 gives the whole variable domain DTGVSQNPRHKITKRGQNVTFRCDPISEHNRLYWYRQTLGQGPEFLTYFQNEAQLEKSRLLSDRFSAERPKGSFSTLEIQRTEQGDSAMYLCASSFSRERSPLHFGNGTRLTVT.

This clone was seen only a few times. CDR3 nucleotide sequence: TGTGCCAGCAGGGACAGGGCAGTGAACACCGGGGAGCTGTTTTTT. This translates into CASRDRAVNTGELFF. The J gene is TRBJ2-2, the V gene TRBV6-6, with 8 nucleotides matching TRBD1. The V and J ends lost 6 bases and 1 base, in that order; junction bases with no gene match: 4. The CDR3 has 15 residues. The germline V gene encodes CDR1 MNHNY and CDR2 SVGAGI (reference sequence).

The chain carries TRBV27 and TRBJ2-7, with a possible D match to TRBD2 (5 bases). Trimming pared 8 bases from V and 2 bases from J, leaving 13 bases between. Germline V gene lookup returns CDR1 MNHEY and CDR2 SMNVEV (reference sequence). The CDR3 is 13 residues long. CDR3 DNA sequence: TGTGCCAGCTCGACCGAGCGGACCTACGAGCAGTACTTC. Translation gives CASSTERTYEQYF.

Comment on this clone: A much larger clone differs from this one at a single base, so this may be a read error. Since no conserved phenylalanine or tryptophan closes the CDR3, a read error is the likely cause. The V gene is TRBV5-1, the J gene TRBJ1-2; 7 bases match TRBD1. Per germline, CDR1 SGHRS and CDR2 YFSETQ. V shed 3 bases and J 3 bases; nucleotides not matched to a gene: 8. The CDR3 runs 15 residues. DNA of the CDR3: TGCGCCAGCAGCTCCACAGGGGTTGCCGACTATGGCTACACCCTC. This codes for CASSSTGVADYGYTL.

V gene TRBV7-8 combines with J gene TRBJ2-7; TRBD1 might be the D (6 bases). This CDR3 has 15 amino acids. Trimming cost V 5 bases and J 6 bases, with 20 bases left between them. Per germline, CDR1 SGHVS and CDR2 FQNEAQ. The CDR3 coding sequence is TGTGCCAGCAGCCCCGCTGGACAGCCCCTACGCGAGCAGTACTTC. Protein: CASSPAGQPLREQYF.

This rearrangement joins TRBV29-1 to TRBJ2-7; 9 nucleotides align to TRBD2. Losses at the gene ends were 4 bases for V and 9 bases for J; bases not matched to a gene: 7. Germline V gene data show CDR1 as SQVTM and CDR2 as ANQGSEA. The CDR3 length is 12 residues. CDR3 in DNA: TGCAGCGTTGTTCTAGCGGGACTCGTGCAGTACTTC. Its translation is CSVVLAGLVQYF.

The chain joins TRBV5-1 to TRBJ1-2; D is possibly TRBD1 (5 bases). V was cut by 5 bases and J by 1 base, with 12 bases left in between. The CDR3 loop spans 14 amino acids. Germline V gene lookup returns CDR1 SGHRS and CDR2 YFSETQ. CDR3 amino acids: CASRVDQGNYGYTF. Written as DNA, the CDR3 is TGCGCCAGCAGAGTTGACCAGGGTAACTATGGCTACACCTTC.

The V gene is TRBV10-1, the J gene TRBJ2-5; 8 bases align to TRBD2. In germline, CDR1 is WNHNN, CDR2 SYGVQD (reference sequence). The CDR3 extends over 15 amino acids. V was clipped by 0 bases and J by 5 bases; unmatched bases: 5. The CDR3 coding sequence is TGCGCCAGCAGTGAGTCGATCGGGAGGGCTGAGACCCAGTACTTC. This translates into CASSESIGRAETQYF.

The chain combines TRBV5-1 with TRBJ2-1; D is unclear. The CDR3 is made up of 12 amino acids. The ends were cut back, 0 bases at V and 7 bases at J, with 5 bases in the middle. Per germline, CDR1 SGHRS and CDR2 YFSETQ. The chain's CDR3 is CASSLARNEQFF. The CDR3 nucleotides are TGCGCCAGCAGCTTGGCTCGTAATGAGCAGTTCTTC. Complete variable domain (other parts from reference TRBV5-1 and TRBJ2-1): KAGVTQTPRYLIKTRGQQVTLSCSPISGHRSVSWYQQTPGQGLQFLFEYFSETQRNKGNFPGRFSGRQFSNSRSEMNVSTLELGDSALYLCASSLARNEQFFGPGTRLTVL.

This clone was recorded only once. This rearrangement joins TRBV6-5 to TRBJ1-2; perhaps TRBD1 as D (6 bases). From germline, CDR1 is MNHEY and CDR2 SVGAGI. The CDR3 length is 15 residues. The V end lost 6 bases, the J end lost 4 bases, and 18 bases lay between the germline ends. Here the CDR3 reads CASRIRQEGSYGYTF. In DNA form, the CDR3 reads TGTGCCAGCAGGATTCGACAGGAGGGAAGCTATGGCTACACCTTC.

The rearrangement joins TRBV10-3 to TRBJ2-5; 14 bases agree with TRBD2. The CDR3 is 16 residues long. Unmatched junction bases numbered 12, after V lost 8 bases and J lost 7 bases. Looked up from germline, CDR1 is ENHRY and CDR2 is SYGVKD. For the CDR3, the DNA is TGTGCCATCGGGCCCCAGGGACTAGCGGGGGACGGGACCCAGTACTTC. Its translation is CAIGPQGLAGDGTQYF.

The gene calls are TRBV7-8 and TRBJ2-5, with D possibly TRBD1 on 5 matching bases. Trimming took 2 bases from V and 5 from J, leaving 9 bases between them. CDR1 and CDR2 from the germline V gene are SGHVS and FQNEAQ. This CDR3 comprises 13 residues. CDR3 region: CASSLSGPETQYF. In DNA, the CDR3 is TGTGCCAGCAGCTTATCAGGGCCGGAGACCCAGTACTTC.

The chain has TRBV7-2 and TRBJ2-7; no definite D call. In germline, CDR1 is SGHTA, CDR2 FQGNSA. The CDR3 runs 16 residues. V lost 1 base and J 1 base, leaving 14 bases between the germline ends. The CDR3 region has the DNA TGTGCCAGCAGCTTAGAGGCCGTGGCATTGTCCTACGAGCAGTACTTC. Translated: CASSLEAVALSYEQYF.